Listed here are 18 T cell receptor beta chains from one sample, sequenced in a study of beta chain features in type 1 diabetes. As every portion of the isolated RNA was reverse transcribed, the sequencing read expressed TCRB transcripts. Libraries were prepared by immunoSEQ multiplex PCR; TCRdb keeps only in-frame clonotypes and omits some of them. There are more than 350,000 clones in the sample; more than 9.5% occur only once, and roughly 0.046% lies in the top ten. The source material was naive CD4+ T cells from blood. Receptors were obtained from a woman aged 18-35 years in good health.

The chain couples TRBV15 to TRBJ2-3; 12 bases fit TRBD2. In germline, CDR1 is LNHNV, CDR2 YYDKDF (reference sequence). Losses at the gene ends were 1 base for V and 0 bases for J; bases not matched to a gene: 5. The CDR3 covers 18 residues. The CDR3 loop reads CATSRGQTSGSSTDTQYF. DNA for the CDR3: TGTGCCACCAGCAGAGGCCAGACTAGCGGGAGTAGCACAGATACGCAGTATTTT.

This clone has just a few counts. This chain links TRBV7-2 with TRBJ2-1; the D call may be TRBD1 or TRBD2 (6 bases each). Germline V gene lookup returns CDR1 SGHTA and CDR2 FQGNSA. Deletions cut 0 bases from V and 7 bases from J, with 16 bases between. The CDR3 is 16 amino acids. CDR3 sequence: CASSLAPTGGLNEQFF. Written as DNA, the CDR3 is TGTGCCAGCAGCTTAGCCCCGACAGGTGGACTAAATGAGCAGTTCTTC.

The chain has TRBV4-2 and TRBJ2-3, with TRBD2 matching over 13 bases. The CDR3 contains 17 residues. CDR1 is LGHNA and CDR2 is YNFKEQ in the germline V gene. Losses at the gene ends were 0 bases for V and 6 bases for J; bases not matched to a gene: 6. The CDR3 loop reads CASSQDRTSGSWDTQYF. As DNA, the CDR3 is TGTGCCAGCAGCCAAGACCGGACTAGCGGGAGTTGGGATACGCAGTATTTT.

The genes are TRBV6-5 and TRBJ1-1; D not resolved. Trimming removed 0 bases at V and 7 bases at J, with 15 bases between. The CDR3 consists of 15 residues. Germline V gene data show CDR1 as MNHEY and CDR2 as SVGAGI. For the CDR3, the DNA is TGTGCCAGCAGTTACTCGAGAACAGACCGCCGTGAAGCTTTCTTT. The encoded protein is CASSYSRTDRREAFF.

The chain carries TRBV21-1 and TRBJ2-7; the listed D gene, TRBD2, was not tested against the DNA. TRBV21-1 is a known pseudogene. This CDR3 is built from 17 residues. For the CDR3, the DNA is TGTGCCAGCAGCAAAACTGGGGACTTGCGGAGCTCCTACGAGCAGTACTTC. The encoded protein is CASSKTGDLRSSYEQYF.

The sample holds a few counts of this clone. The chain combines TRBV7-2 with TRBJ1-1, with TRBD1 as a possible D gene (5 bases). CDR1 and CDR2 from the germline V gene are SGHTA and FQGNSA. The CDR3 has 13 amino acids. V gave up 3 bases and J gave up 7 bases, with 12 bases separating them. The CDR3 loop reads CASSFRPGGEAFF. The CDR3 DNA reads TGTGCCAGCAGCTTCCGACCCGGGGGTGAAGCTTTCTTT. Supplemented by reference TRBV7-2 and TRBJ1-1, the full variable domain reads GAGVSQSPSNKVTEKGKDVELRCDPISGHTALYWYRQSLGQGLEFLIYFQGNSAPDKSGLPSDRFSAERTGGSVSTLTIQRTQQEDSAVYLCASSFRPGGEAFFGQGTRLTVV.

The V gene is TRBV27, the J gene TRBJ1-6; D possibly corresponds to TRBD1 (5 bases). The V end was cut by 4 bases, the J end by 6 bases, with 16 bases between. The CDR3 consists of 16 residues. CDR1 is MNHEY and CDR2 is SMNVEV in the germline V gene (reference sequence). CDR3 sequence reads: CASSSRGRLPNSPLHF. The DNA of the CDR3 is TGTGCCAGCAGTTCCCGGGGGAGGCTGCCTAATTCACCCCTCCACTTT.

V gene TRBV25-1 combines with J gene TRBJ1-1; D is uncertain. The CDR3 length is 15 residues. V dropped 8 bases and J dropped 3 bases, with 19 bases sitting between them. The germline gives CDR1 MGHDK, CDR2 SYGVNS. The CDR3 DNA reads as TGTGCCAGCTCCCGACGGGTCGGTGGAGACACTGAAGCTTTCTTT. It codes for CASSRRVGGDTEAFF.

This chain links TRBV25-1 with TRBJ2-1; 7 bases map to TRBD2. The V and J ends lost 9 bases and 4 bases, in that order; junction bases with no gene match: 9. The CDR3 runs to 14 residues. Looked up from germline, CDR1 is MGHDK and CDR2 is SYGVNS. CDR3 nucleotide sequence: TGTGCCAGTACTCCGGGGGGACCTTACAATGAGCAGTTCTTC. Residues: CASTPGGPYNEQFF.

The rearrangement uses TRBV15 and TRBJ1-5; a weak D match, TRBD1 (6 bases). CDR1 is LNHNV, CDR2 YYDKDF, per germline (reference sequence). The CDR3 runs to 17 residues. V was cut by 4 bases and J by 0 bases, with 16 bases left in between. The CDR3 region has the DNA TGTGCCACCAGCAAGAGAATAACAGGGATTAGCAATCAGCCCCAGCATTTT. Its translation is CATSKRITGISNQPQHF.

The gene calls are TRBV15 and TRBJ2-1; 7 nucleotides match TRBD2. V shed 1 base and J 3 bases; nucleotides not matched to a gene: 9. The CDR3 covers 17 residues. From germline, CDR1 is LNHNV and CDR2 YYDKDF (reference sequence). The CDR3 loop reads CATSRVRESGDYNEQFF. Written as DNA, the CDR3 is TGTGCCACCAGCAGAGTCCGTGAAAGCGGGGACTACAATGAGCAGTTCTTC.

This clone was detected only a few times. Other DNA variants within this sample encode the same CDR3. The J gene is TRBJ1-2, the V gene TRBV9; D is uncertain. The CDR3 totals 13 residues. CDR1 SGDLS and CDR2 YYNGEE come from the germline V gene. Trimming pared 2 bases from V and 0 bases from J, leaving 5 bases between. CDR3 nucleotides: TGTGCCAGCAGCGTCAGCCCTAACTATGGCTACACCTTC. It codes for CASSVSPNYGYTF.

This clone was found a few times. J is TRBJ1-2 and V is TRBV25-1; TRBD1 aligns across 7 bases. The CDR3 is made up of 13 amino acids. The germline V gene encodes CDR1 MGHDK and CDR2 SYGVNS. The trim removed 4 bases at V and 7 bases at J, leaving 6 bases unmatched. Here the CDR3 DNA reads TGTGCCAGCAGTGTCGGGACAGCCAGTGGCTACACCTTC. Its translation: CASSVGTASGYTF.

The rearrangement links TRBV4-1 to TRBJ2-2, with unresolved D. CDR3 length: 14 amino acids. Trimming cost V 1 base and J 7 bases, with 10 bases left between them. CDR1 MGHRA and CDR2 YSYEKL come from the germline V gene. For the CDR3, the DNA is TGCGCCAGCAGCCAAGGTCGATTAGGCGGGGAGCTGTTTTTT. This encodes CASSQGRLGGELFF.

This chain joins TRBV4-1 and TRBJ2-3; 7 bases fit TRBD2. Germline V gives CDR1 MGHRA, CDR2 YSYEKL. The CDR3 is 16 amino acids. Trimming at V came to 2 bases and at J to 4 bases, leaving 9 bases not matched to a gene. CDR3: CASSQWLAEKADTQYF. The DNA of the CDR3 is TGCGCCAGCAGCCAATGGCTAGCGGAGAAGGCAGATACGCAGTATTTT.

This clone was found a few times. The CDR3 loop is CASSQESGTPQYF. As DNA, the CDR3 is TGCGCCAGCAGCCAAGAGTCGGGCACTCCTCAGTACTTC. The chain joins TRBV4-1 to TRBJ2-5; D ambiguous. Trimming removed 0 bases at V and 11 bases at J, with 13 bases between. Germline lookup yields CDR1 MGHRA and CDR2 YSYEKL. The CDR3 sequence is 13 residues long.

This sequence joins TRBV5-1 and TRBJ1-1; no clear D gene. The germline V gene encodes CDR1 SGHRS and CDR2 YFSETQ. Trimming took off 0 bases at V and 6 bases at J, with 6 bases between the two ends. The CDR3 covers 12 residues. DNA for the CDR3: TGCGCCAGCAGCTTGGAAGGGTCTGAAGCTTTCTTT. This translates into CASSLEGSEAFF.

This clone was observed a few times. This chain links TRBV9 with TRBJ1-1; weak D call: TRBD1 (5 bases). Trimming removed 0 bases at V and 5 bases at J, with 14 bases between. Germline assignment: CDR1 SGDLS and CDR2 YYNGEE. CDR3 length: 15 amino acids. CDR3 in amino acids: CASSVGLSGKTEAFF. As DNA, the CDR3 is TGTGCCAGCAGCGTAGGACTATCAGGGAAAACTGAAGCTTTCTTT.